A single sample is the source of the 5 T cell receptor beta chains below, sequenced in a study of blood T cell repertoires in COVID-19. This table comes from immunoSEQ multiplex PCR, and its TCRdb copy is limited to in-frame clones, with some not included. In the table there are tens of thousands of clones, more than 90% of which are singletons. The sequenced sample consisted of peripheral blood. These receptors originate from a human donor in a cohort sampled during active COVID-19.

V is TRBV7-9 and J is TRBJ1-4; no reliable D call. CDR1 and CDR2 from the germline V gene are SEHNR and FQNEAQ (reference sequence). This CDR3 contains 13 residues. The germline V and J ends were trimmed by 1 base and 8 bases, with 8 bases remaining between them. The CDR3 nucleotides are TGTGCCAGCAGCTTAGGGGAGAAAGAAAAACTGTTTTTT. Translating it yields CASSLGEKEKLFF.

This chain links TRBV9 with TRBJ2-1, with 9 bases fitting TRBD2. V was clipped by 4 bases and J by 9 bases; unmatched bases: 14. The CDR3 spans 16 residues. Looked up from germline, CDR1 is SGDLS and CDR2 is YYNGEE. In nucleotides, the CDR3 is TGTGCCAGCAGCCTATCCTCATCCGGGACTAGCAGTGAGCAGTTCTTC. This gives the protein CASSLSSSGTSSEQFF.

This sequence joins TRBV5-6 and TRBJ1-4, with 8 bases fitting TRBD1. The CDR3 covers 16 residues. Germline lookup yields CDR1 SGHDT and CDR2 YYEEEE. J was trimmed by 3 bases and V by 2 bases; bases with no gene match: 6. In DNA form, the CDR3 reads TGTGCCAGCAGCTTCTACAGGGGGGGACCTAATGAAAAACTGTTTTTT. Protein product: CASSFYRGGPNEKLFF.

This chain connects TRBV15 to TRBJ2-5, with 9 bases lining up with TRBD1. The CDR3 is 15 amino acids. CDR1 and CDR2 from the germline V gene are LNHNV and YYDKDF (reference sequence). V was clipped by 4 bases and J by 5 bases; unmatched bases: 8. This CDR3 reads CATSMMTGGSETQYF. Here the CDR3 DNA reads TGTGCCACCAGCATGATGACAGGGGGATCGGAGACCCAGTACTTC.

The chain carries TRBV4-2 and TRBJ2-7, with D possibly TRBD2 on 5 matching bases. The CDR3 totals 15 residues. Between the trimmed V and J ends, which lost 0 bases and 2 bases, there was a span of 11 bases. Germline assignment: CDR1 LGHNA and CDR2 YNFKEQ. The CDR3 spells CASSQDTGSAYEQYF. The CDR3 DNA follows: TGTGCCAGCAGCCAAGATACGGGATCCGCCTACGAGCAGTACTTC.